Listed here are 17 T cell receptor beta chains from one sample, sequenced in a study of control samples from healthy donors and cancer patients. Here immunoSEQ multiplex PCR was the method, and the copy in TCRdb shows in-frame clones only, minus some. The data contain about 86,000 clones, approximately 95% of them singletons. The source material was blood. The receptors derive from a woman aged 25 to 39 in good health.

The V call is TRBV10-2, the J call TRBJ2-7, with D tentatively TRBD1 (6 bases). Trimming stripped 8 bases from V and 0 bases from J, with 11 bases between. Germline loops: CDR1 WSHSY, CDR2 SAAADI. This CDR3 is 13 amino acids long. In DNA, the CDR3 is TGCGCCAGCGGGAACAGGGACTCCTACGAGCAGTACTTC. Translated, it gives CASGNRDSYEQYF.

The V gene is TRBV11-2, the J gene TRBJ2-3, with 7 positions matching TRBD1. The CDR3 extends over 16 amino acids. Losses at the gene ends were 3 bases for V and 6 bases for J; bases not matched to a gene: 12. The germline V gene encodes CDR1 SGHAT and CDR2 FQNNGV. The CDR3: CASSLGRRQGLDTQYF. CDR3 DNA sequence: TGTGCCAGCAGCTTGGGGAGACGACAGGGCTTGGATACGCAGTATTTT. The full variable domain, its missing parts supplied by reference TRBV11-2 and TRBJ2-3, is EAGVAQSPRYKIIEKRQSVAFWCNPISGHATLYWYQQILGQGPKLLIQFQNNGVVDDSQLPKDRFSAERLKGVDSTLKIQPAKLEDSAVYLCASSLGRRQGLDTQYFGPGTRLTVL.

The count of this clone is one. The chain uses TRBV10-2 and TRBJ1-4; 8 bases map to TRBD1. CDR1 WSHSY and CDR2 SAAADI come from the germline V gene. J was trimmed by 7 bases and V by 7 bases; bases with no gene match: 11. The CDR3 spans 15 residues. The CDR3 is CASTRLDRVGEKLFF. The CDR3 DNA is TGCGCCAGCACCCGCCTGGACAGGGTTGGTGAAAAACTGTTTTTT.

The chain combines TRBV28 with TRBJ1-1, with a weak D call TRBD1 (5 bases). Trimming removed 3 bases from V and 0 bases from J, with 8 bases in between. CDR1 and CDR2 (germline): MDHEN, SYDVKM. The CDR3 totals 14 residues. Written as DNA, the CDR3 is TGTGCCAGCAGTTTTCTAGGGGTGAACACTGAAGCTTTCTTT. This translates into CASSFLGVNTEAFF.

This clone occurred a few times. The V gene is TRBV7-9, the J gene TRBJ1-6; D is unresolved. Germline V gives CDR1 SEHNR, CDR2 FQNEAQ (reference sequence). This CDR3 is 14 amino acids long. V was clipped by 5 bases and J by 10 bases, with 15 bases between them. CDR3 protein: CASSPWAGESPLHF. The CDR3 DNA sequence: TGTGCCAGCAGCCCCTGGGCCGGGGAATCACCCCTCCACTTT.

The chain is built from TRBV28 and TRBJ2-7; D might be TRBD1 or TRBD2, each matching 5 bases. The germline V and J ends were trimmed by 5 bases and 3 bases, with 17 bases remaining between them. This CDR3 region has 15 residues. Germline V gene lookup returns CDR1 MDHEN and CDR2 SYDVKM. The CDR3 nucleotides read TGTGCCAGCAGTCCTACCGGGGCAAGGGTCTACGAGCAGTACTTC. Residues: CASSPTGARVYEQYF.

This chain joins TRBV19 and TRBJ2-2; the match to TRBD2 covers 7 bases. V trimming: 4 bases; J trimming: 6 bases; junction bases outside the gene matches: 8. Per germline, CDR1 LNHDA and CDR2 SQIVND (reference sequence). This CDR3 has 15 residues. This CDR3 reads CASSTRTSIPGELFF. In nucleotides, the CDR3 is TGTGCCAGTAGTACCCGGACTAGTATTCCCGGGGAGCTGTTTTTT.

The chain uses TRBV5-1 and TRBJ2-5; D remains ambiguous. Germline V lookup: CDR1 SGHRS, CDR2 YFSETQ. The CDR3 consists of 11 residues. The ends were cut back, 3 bases at V and 6 bases at J, with 6 bases in the middle. DNA for the CDR3: TGCGCCAGCAGCTCTGACCAGACCCAGTACTTC. Protein: CASSSDQTQYF. The full variable domain, rest sourced from reference TRBV5-1 and TRBJ2-5, is KAGVTQTPRYLIKTRGQQVTLSCSPISGHRSVSWYQQTPGQGLQFLFEYFSETQRNKGNFPGRFSGRQFSNSRSEMNVSTLELGDSALYLCASSSDQTQYFGPGTRLLVL.

The chain has TRBV19 and TRBJ1-2, with a possible D match to TRBD1 (6 bases). The CDR3 consists of 15 residues. CDR1 LNHDA and CDR2 SQIVND come from the germline V gene (reference sequence). The V gene lost 4 bases and the J gene lost 1 base, with 13 bases spanning the gap. DNA for the CDR3: TGTGCCAGTAGTACTAAACAGGGAGATAACTATGGCTACACCTTC. It yields the protein CASSTKQGDNYGYTF.

The chain is built from TRBV11-3 and TRBJ2-7, with 8 bases lining up with TRBD1. V lost 2 bases, J lost 3 bases, and 6 bases stayed unmatched. Looked up from germline, CDR1 is SGHNT and CDR2 is YENEEA. The CDR3 consists of 15 residues. The CDR3 DNA reads as TGTGCCAGCAGCTTATCATCAGGACAGGGCTACGAGCAGTACTTC. Encoded protein: CASSLSSGQGYEQYF.

V gene TRBV18 combines with J gene TRBJ2-3; D not certain. This CDR3 spans 14 amino acids. CDR1 KGHSH and CDR2 LQKENI come from the germline V gene. V was shortened by 0 bases and J by 2 bases, with 6 bases between the two germline ends. The CDR3 reads CASSPPANTDTQYF. Here the CDR3 DNA reads TGTGCCAGCTCACCACCGGCTAACACAGATACGCAGTATTTT.

The count of this clone is one. The V call is TRBV11-3, the J call TRBJ1-4, with TRBD1 matching over 7 bases. J lost 7 bases, V lost 1 base, and 6 bases had no gene match. This CDR3 contains 15 residues. CDR1 SGHNT and CDR2 YENEEA come from the germline V gene. In DNA form, the CDR3 reads TGTGCCAGCAGCTTAGGGGGACAGATGGGTGAAAAACTGTTTTTT. Amino acid sequence: CASSLGGQMGEKLFF.

This chain connects TRBV7-6 to TRBJ2-1, with a possible D match to TRBD2 (5 bases). Trimming removed 5 bases from V and 6 bases from J, with 14 bases in between. Germline V gene sequence: CDR1 SGHVS, CDR2 FNYEAQ. CDR3 size: 14 residues. CDR3 sequence (DNA): TGTGCCAGCAGCCCGACTCGACGGGGCAATGAGCAGTTCTTC. Translation: CASSPTRRGNEQFF.

The chain carries TRBV10-3 and TRBJ2-7; TRBD2 matches at 8 bases. CDR3 length equals 16 residues. Trimming removed 2 bases from V and 5 bases from J; junction bases left unmatched: 11. The germline V gene encodes CDR1 ENHRY and CDR2 SYGVKD. CDR3 loop: CAISEAPWLAGDEQYF. The CDR3 DNA reads TGTGCCATCAGTGAGGCCCCCTGGCTAGCGGGCGACGAGCAGTACTTC.

J is TRBJ2-7 and V is TRBV9; perhaps TRBD2 as D (5 bases). This CDR3 is built from 14 residues. CDR1 SGDLS and CDR2 YYNGEE come from the germline V gene. With 2 bases removed from V and 3 bases from J, the gap between germline ends came to 12 bases. The CDR3 DNA sequence: TGTGCCAGCAGCGTCGGGCAGAGGGACTACGAGCAGTACTTC. This codes for CASSVGQRDYEQYF. Based on the CDR3 plus reference TRBV9 and TRBJ2-7, the full variable domain is DSGVTQTPKHLITATGQRVTLRCSPRSGDLSVYWYQQSLDQGLQFLIQYYNGEERAKGNILERFSAQQFPDLHSELNLSSLELGDSALYFCASSVGQRDYEQYFGPGTRLTVT.

V usage is TRBV5-6 and J usage is TRBJ2-5; 7 nucleotides agree with TRBD1. J was trimmed by 2 bases and V by 0 bases; bases with no gene match: 7. The CDR3 covers 16 residues. The V gene's germline CDR1 is SGHDT and CDR2 YYEEEE. The CDR3 loop reads CASSLGGGTVQETQYF. DNA for the CDR3: TGTGCCAGCAGCTTGGGGGGTGGGACAGTACAAGAGACCCAGTACTTC.

The chain couples TRBV30 to TRBJ1-6; D call uncertain. Trimming pared 2 bases from V and 4 bases from J, leaving 12 bases between. CDR3 size: 15 residues. From germline, CDR1 is GTSNPN and CDR2 SVGIG (reference sequence). The CDR3 region is CAWSRPDSYNSPLHF. Here the CDR3 DNA reads TGTGCCTGGAGTAGACCGGACTCTTATAATTCACCCCTCCACTTT.